The 3 T cell receptor beta chains listed next were all sequenced from one sample in a study of control samples from healthy donors and cancer patients. Produced via immunoSEQ multiplex PCR; TCRdb's table is partial and in-frame only. The repertoire consists of more than 60,000 clones, with around 90% occurring once and the leading ten covering over 8%. Sequenced input: PBMCs. These TCRs come from a woman aged 50 to 60 with colorectal cancer.

The V gene is TRBV6-4, the J gene TRBJ2-1; 12 bases line up with TRBD2. The CDR3 spans 16 residues. J gave up 6 bases and V 5 bases, and 8 bases lay outside the gene matches. Germline CDR1 is MRHNA and CDR2 is SNTAGT. As DNA, the CDR3 is TGTGCCAGCAGTCTTGGGACTAGCGGGCACCTCAATGAGCAGTTCTTC. Translating gives CASSLGTSGHLNEQFF.

The chain couples TRBV19 to TRBJ1-6; D unresolved. Looked up from germline, CDR1 is LNHDA and CDR2 is SQIVND (reference sequence). Trimming removed 6 bases at V and 8 bases at J, with 17 bases between. The CDR3 is 15 residues long. The CDR3 sequence is CASSRQVLEDSPLHF. The CDR3 DNA is TGTGCCAGTAGCCGTCAGGTCCTAGAGGATTCACCCCTCCACTTT.

The rearrangement joins TRBV9 to TRBJ2-3; D is unclear. The CDR3 runs 15 residues. V was clipped by 4 bases and J by 2 bases, with 14 bases between them. Per the germline V gene, CDR1 is SGDLS and CDR2 is YYNGEE. The CDR3 protein is CASSQAPLVTDTQYF. In DNA, the CDR3 is TGTGCCAGCAGCCAGGCCCCCTTGGTCACAGATACGCAGTATTTT.